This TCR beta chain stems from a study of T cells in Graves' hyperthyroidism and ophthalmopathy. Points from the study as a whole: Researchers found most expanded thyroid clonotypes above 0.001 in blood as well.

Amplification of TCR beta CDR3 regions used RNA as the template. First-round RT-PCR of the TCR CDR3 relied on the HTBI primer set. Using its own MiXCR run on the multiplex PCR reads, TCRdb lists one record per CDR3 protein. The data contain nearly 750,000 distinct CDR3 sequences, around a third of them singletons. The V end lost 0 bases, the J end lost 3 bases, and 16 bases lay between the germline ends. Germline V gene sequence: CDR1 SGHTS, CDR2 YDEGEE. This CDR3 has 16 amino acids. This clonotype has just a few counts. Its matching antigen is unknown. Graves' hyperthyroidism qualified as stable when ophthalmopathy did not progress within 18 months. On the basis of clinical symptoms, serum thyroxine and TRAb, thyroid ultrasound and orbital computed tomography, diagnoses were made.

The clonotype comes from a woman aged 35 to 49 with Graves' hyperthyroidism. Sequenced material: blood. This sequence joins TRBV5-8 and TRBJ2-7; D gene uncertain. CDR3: CASSLGGDLGNYEQYF. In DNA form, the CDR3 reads TGTGCCAGCAGCTTGGGTGGAGACCTCGGCAACTACGAGCAGTACTTC.